The sequence of this T cell receptor beta chain was determined in a study of CD8 T cells in Susac syndrome. It was with random hexamers that roughly 0.5 to 1 ug RNA was reverse transcribed. TCRdb processed the immunoSEQ multiplex PCR reads anew with MiXCR; each CDR3 protein has one entry. The table has over 20,000 distinct CDR3 sequences, around 95% seen once. Negative magnetic isolation gave CD8+ and CD4+ cells; FACS enriched CD8+ TEMRA. This CDR3 is 13 amino acids long. Trimming took off 5 bases at V and 2 bases at J, with 9 bases between the two ends. Per the germline V gene, CDR1 is MDHEN and CDR2 is SYDVKM.

The V call is TRBV28, the J call TRBJ1-1; no reliable D call. Sequenced input: CD8+ T cells from PBMCs. This receptor was identified in a human donor with Susac syndrome. CDR3 sequence (DNA): TGTGCCAGCAGTCTAACAGATAACACTGAAGCTTTCTTT. Its protein is CASSLTDNTEAFF. Full variable domain (remainder filled in from reference TRBV28 and TRBJ1-1): DVKVTQSSRYLVKRTGEKVFLECVQDMDHENMFWYRQDPGLGLRLIYFSYDVKMKEKGDIPEGYSVSREKKERFSLILESASTNQTSMYLCASSLTDNTEAFFGQGTRLTVV.